The T cell receptor beta chain described here comes from a study of T-cell memory formation after mild COVID-19. TCR alpha and TCR beta cDNA libraries carrying sample barcodes and UMIs were produced by 5'RACE using constant-segment primers. TCRdb processed the 5' RACE reads anew with MiXCR; each CDR3 protein has one entry. The repertoire has roughly 400,000 distinct CDR3 sequences, 15% to 20% of them found once; the top ten carry about a fifth. This clonotype was observed a handful of times. Antigen specificity is unknown. Study-wide results and limits: Certain responding clones were present in pre-infection memory, suggesting participation of cross-reactive memory.

Germline loops: CDR1 SGDLS, CDR2 YYNGEE. The CDR3 length is 14 residues. V was clipped by 0 bases and J by 3 bases, with 7 bases between them. Sequencing was carried out using PBMCs or a T cell subset sorted from them (not recorded which). The chain carries TRBV9 and TRBJ2-1, with D unclear. The sequence came from a man aged 18 to 29 who had mild COVID-19 (a few samples of this study predate the infection). Cell type and time point are not known. CDR3 sequence: CASSVDRIYNEQFF. In DNA form, the CDR3 reads TGTGCCAGCAGCGTAGACCGGATCTACAATGAGCAGTTCTTC.